These T cell receptor beta chains were read from a single sample in a study of cytomegalovirus exposure and HLA in healthy donors. Repertoires were generated with immunoSEQ multiplex PCR, while TCRdb's copy carries only in-frame clones and drops some. The sample holds 100,000 to 150,000 clones, around 76% seen once. Sequenced: PBMCs. The receptors were sampled from a man aged 55-75 years in good health and CMV-seropositive. Each CDR3 is given with its conserved first and last residue.

TRBV15 CATSRDLGDSQLFF
TRBV10-2 CASSLDRIYGYTF
TRBV5-4 CASSLERYTQYF
TRBV27 CASRREGNNEQFF
TRBV5-5 CASSFTGGLDQPQHF
TRBV11-3 CASSLNSKNIQYF
TRBV5-5 CASSLLGGDLYEQYF
TRBV29-1 CSIYTGGWSYGYTF
TRBV19 CASSISFTGRDSPLHF
TRBV11-2 CASSSTGPSSGNTIYF
TRBV5-1 CASSLSQGASGYTF
TRBV7-2 CASSVRLAGGSEQYF
TRBV10-3 CAISAGNYNSPLHF
TRBV27 CASSFGDRGNSPLHF
TRBV10-2 CASSKGGGPSYNEQFF
TRBV6-5 CASSFRENTEAFF